The TCR beta chain described here comes from a study of T cells expressing NK-cell markers. Across the study: It was sorted CD3+CD56+NKG2C+, CD3+CD56+NKG2C- and CD3+CD56-NKG2C+ T cells that supplied the TCR beta repertoires. Seropositivity for HCMV was found in most of the eight sequenced donors, with one seronegative.

CDR3 length: 15 amino acids. Per germline, CDR1 MNHEY and CDR2 SMNVEV (reference sequence). Researchers built TCR beta cDNA using 5'RACE template switching with UMIs. TCRdb reanalyzed the 5' RACE reads, giving one entry per CDR3 protein sequence and no DNA. Recorded here are tens of thousands of distinct CDR3 sequences; the top ten clones represent over 50%. The chain has TRBV27 and TRBJ2-1; TCRdb proposes TRBD2, but this gene call is untestable without DNA. This receptor was obtained from a woman between 18 and 70 years old in good health. Material: blood T cells: a sorted CD56 or NKG2C T cell subset, CD4+ or CD8+ T cells, or bulk PBMC T cells (not recorded which). CDR3 loop: CASSHPSGSRNEQFF.